This TCR beta chain derives from a study of cytomegalovirus exposure and HLA in healthy donors. It was with 60 Vbeta and 13 Jbeta primers that the PCR ran. Profiling relied on immunoSEQ multiplex PCR, and the TCRdb table lists in-frame clones only, not all of them. In the table there are 150,000 to 200,000 clones, roughly three quarters of which are singletons. There are 16 residues in the CDR3. CDR1 and CDR2 from the germline V gene are LGHNA and YSLEER. The trim removed 0 bases at V and 4 bases at J, leaving 5 bases unmatched. The sequenced sample consisted of PBMCs. This TCR came from a woman aged 40 to 49 in good health and CMV-seronegative. The chain couples TRBV4-3 to TRBJ2-3; 9 bases match TRBD2. DNA for the CDR3: TGCGCCAGCAGCCAAGAACCTAGCGGGGTAGCAGATACGCAGTATTTT. This gives the protein CASSQEPSGVADTQYF.